The clone carrying this T cell receptor beta chain was recorded a few times. The antigen is unknown. The sample comes from a study of persistence of HIV-infected CD4 T cells. In the study overall: A median of approximately eight years of suppressive ART preceded sampling.

Germline V gene sequence: CDR1 SGHRS, CDR2 YFSETQ. This CDR3 has 15 amino acids. V trimming: 2 bases; J trimming: 4 bases; junction bases outside the gene matches: 8. The immunoSEQ assay was version 4, run in survey mode. Each sample used up to 1 ug genomic DNA diluted to approximately 10 ng/uL. Profiled with immunoSEQ multiplex PCR; TCRdb holds only in-frame clones, not every one. The repertoire holds tens of thousands of clones, with over 65% as singletons. Study conclusions and caveats: TCRbeta richness was lower in CMV- and Gag-responding cells than in anti-CD3/anti-CD28-responding cells. Bulk TCR data could not be restricted to HIV-1-infected CMV-responding cells.

Overlapping HIV-1 Gag 15-mer peptides at approximately 0.96 ug per peptide per mL were used. Sorting of responding CD4+ T cells relied on upregulated CD40 ligand together with CD69. The chain carries TRBV5-1 and TRBJ2-7; 8 bases are shared with TRBD1. The TCR was taken from an adult man with HIV who was CMV-seropositive. The sample here was CD4+ T cells sorted from PBMCs after roughly 18-hour stimulation, taken from a patient who received antiretroviral therapy. The CDR3 DNA follows: TGCGCCAGCAGCTTCCGTGACAGGGGTTTTTACGAGCAGTACTTC. Encoded protein: CASSFRDRGFYEQYF.